In this sample, the clone carrying this T cell receptor beta chain turned up a few times. The germline V and J ends were trimmed by 2 bases and 9 bases, with 17 bases remaining between them. Germline loops: CDR1 KGHSH, CDR2 LQKENI. This CDR3 is 15 amino acids long. TCRdb called the RT-PCR reads again in MiXCR, with one record for every CDR3 protein. The sample lists about 110,000 distinct CDR3 sequences; less than 45% were seen once. This record belongs to a study of patients and donors after allogeneic stem cell transplantation. The clonotype was recovered from a human donor who was either an allogeneic HSCT recipient or a stem cell or donor lymphocyte infusion donor (not recorded which). It is not recorded whose cells these are; they may come from a transplant donor. The chain uses TRBV18 and TRBJ1-5; D is possibly TRBD1 (6 bases). Specimen: blood, either unsorted or a sorted T cell fraction (not recorded which). The CDR3 coding sequence is TGTGCCAGCTCACCAGGCACAGGGTCCCTAGGGCCCCAGCATTTT. This codes for CASSPGTGSLGPQHF.